One sample yielded the 10 T cell receptor beta chains listed below, sequenced in a study of cytomegalovirus exposure and HLA in healthy donors. Both 60 Vbeta primers and 13 Jbeta primers went into the PCR. TCRdb keeps only in-frame clones here, not all; method: immunoSEQ multiplex PCR. The table lists 220,000 or so clones, approximately 80% of them singletons. Sequenced input: PBMCs. The receptor set was obtained from a man between 45 and 60 years old in good health and CMV-seronegative.

V and J are TRBV28 and TRBJ1-1; 7 bases agree with TRBD1. The V and J ends lost 5 bases and 3 bases, in that order; junction bases with no gene match: 6. The CDR3 is 14 amino acids. Germline V CDR1 and CDR2: MDHEN, SYDVKM. Here the CDR3 reads CASSRRQGYTEAFF. In DNA, the CDR3 is TGTGCCAGCAGTCGTAGACAGGGTTACACTGAAGCTTTCTTT.

Only one count was recorded for this clone. The chain carries TRBV6-5 and TRBJ1-5; maybe TRBD1 (6 bases). With 2 bases removed from V and 3 bases from J, the gap between germline ends came to 8 bases. In germline, CDR1 is MNHEY, CDR2 SVGAGI. The CDR3 has 14 amino acids. The CDR3 sequence: CASSYQGINQPQHF. The CDR3, as DNA: TGTGCCAGCAGTTACCAGGGGATCAATCAGCCCCAGCATTTT.

This clone was counted once. CDR3 coding DNA: TGTGCCAGCAGGACGGGACAGGGGGGTGACGTTTTCGGTAACTATGGCTACACCTTC. Encoded protein: CASRTGQGGDVFGNYGYTF. This chain joins TRBV2 and TRBJ1-2; 11 bases map to TRBD1. CDR1 and CDR2 (germline): SNHLY, FYNNEI. The CDR3 is 19 residues long. The junction had 16 bases not matched to a gene; V was cut back by 6 bases and J by 1 base.

The chain uses TRBV5-6 and TRBJ2-7, with 7 bases identical to TRBD1. After removal of 6 bases from V and 3 bases from J, the junction contained 6 bases not matched to a gene. CDR3 length: 13 residues. Germline V gene lookup returns CDR1 SGHDT and CDR2 YYEEEE. The CDR3 spells CASTPDRDYEQYF. CDR3 in DNA: TGTGCCAGCACCCCTGACAGGGACTACGAGCAGTACTTC.

The V call is TRBV13, the J call TRBJ2-1; D is unclear. The CDR3 totals 16 residues. V lost 1 base to trimming and J lost 0 bases, with 10 bases between them. Per the germline V gene, CDR1 is PRHDT and CDR2 is FYEKMQ (reference sequence). DNA for the CDR3: TGTGCCAGCAGCTTAGTGGCGGCTCGCTCCTACAATGAGCAGTTCTTC. Translating gives CASSLVAARSYNEQFF.

In its sample, this clone was seen a few times. The rearrangement links TRBV27 to TRBJ1-1, with D tentatively TRBD1 (6 bases). This CDR3 is built from 14 residues. V lost 5 bases, J lost 3 bases, and 13 bases lay in between. Germline loops: CDR1 MNHEY, CDR2 SMNVEV (reference sequence). The CDR3 coding sequence is TGTGCCAGCAGTCGTAGGGGGACGGACACTGAAGCTTTCTTT. It translates to CASSRRGTDTEAFF.

The chain joins TRBV5-6 to TRBJ2-7; perhaps TRBD1 as D (5 bases). Germline V gene sequence: CDR1 SGHDT, CDR2 YYEEEE. With 2 bases removed from V and 5 bases from J, the gap between germline ends came to 17 bases. The CDR3 loop spans 15 amino acids. Here the CDR3 reads CASSFRAWPPDEQYF. CDR3 in DNA: TGTGCCAGCAGCTTCAGGGCATGGCCCCCCGACGAGCAGTACTTC.

This clone was recorded only once. This chain uses TRBV19 with TRBJ2-1, with a possible D match to TRBD1 (6 bases). Germline V lookup: CDR1 LNHDA, CDR2 SQIVND (reference sequence). CDR3 length: 15 residues. V was clipped by 3 bases and J by 2 bases, with 11 bases between them. CDR3: CASSIGQRTYNEQFF. The CDR3 coding sequence is TGTGCCAGTAGTATCGGACAGAGAACCTACAATGAGCAGTTCTTC.

This clone was counted between two and nine times. The same CDR3 is also encoded by other DNA sequences in this sample. The V gene is TRBV19, the J gene TRBJ1-1, with 11 bases aligning to TRBD1. V lost 1 base, J lost 5 bases, and 6 bases stayed unmatched. The length of the CDR3 is 16 residues. Germline CDR1 is LNHDA and CDR2 is SQIVND (reference sequence). In nucleotides, the CDR3 is TGTGCCAGTAGTATAGGCGGACAGGGGGCTGGAACTGAAGCTTTCTTT. Translated, it gives CASSIGGQGAGTEAFF.

The sample holds a few counts of this clone. The chain uses TRBV5-1 and TRBJ2-2; D perhaps matches TRBD1 (6 bases). Per the germline V gene, CDR1 is SGHRS and CDR2 is YFSETQ. V lost 0 bases, J lost 0 bases, and 12 bases lay in between. The CDR3 extends over 17 amino acids. Here the CDR3 reads CASSLVAGEANTGELFF. The CDR3 DNA reads as TGCGCCAGCAGCTTGGTGGCAGGGGAAGCGAACACCGGGGAGCTGTTTTTT.